This T cell receptor beta chain was identified in a study of CXCR3-negative and CXCR3-positive naive CD8 T cells (dated by TCRdb to about 2019). Looking at the study overall: In total, some 150 million TRB reads were obtained, which works out to roughly 1.5 +/- 0.3 million reads per library. Data from ten to twelve donors, pooled across two independent experiments, went into the diversity and physicochemical repertoire analyses. Naive subsets from a handful of donors and memory cells from 3 donors were included in the TRBV-TRBJ cluster analysis.

TCRdb records NextSeq 550 as the sequencer. The Human TCR Profiling Kit (MiLaboratory) was used to prepare UMI-labeled 5' RACE TRB cDNA libraries. cDNA synthesis used the entire amount of extracted RNA, and PCR amplification then used the entire amount of cDNA produced. Libraries were prepared in parallel with an identical number of PCR cycles. The published analysis was carried out like this. With a minimum of two reads required per UMI, MIGEC and MiXCR pulled out about 50,000 +/- 9,200 unique UMI-labeled TRB cDNA molecules from each library. Each library averaged around 40,000 +/- 10,000 functional in-frame TRB CDR3 nucleotide clonotypes without stop codons. After downsampling to 5000 UMI-labeled TRB molecules per sample, diversity metrics such as normalized Shannon-Wiener and Chao1 were calculated in VDJtools. VDJtools was used to calculate clonotype-size-weighted physicochemical properties of the central five CDR3 residues, namely interaction energy, strength, volume and Kidera factor 4. Following reprocessing of the reads by TCRdb, the data hold one row per CDR3 protein sequence and no DNA is available. Here the V and J calls rest on TCRdb's processing, not on the authors' analysis. This sample's clone table shows about 81,000 distinct CDR3 sequences. The ten largest clones take up approximately 1.4% of the sample.

For each CD8+ T cell subset, flow sorting was done in triplicate, and 250,000 to 300,000 cells per subset went directly into RLT lysis buffer. Naive CD8+ T cells were defined stringently as CD45RO-CCR7+CD27+CD95- to exclude memory contaminants. Standard density gradient centrifugation was used to isolate peripheral blood mononuclear cells from buffy coats. Naive CXCR3-negative and CXCR3-positive CD8+ T cells were flow-sorted using a FACSAria III. Total RNA was extracted from sorted cells with an RNeasy Mini Kit. Study-wide findings and limitations: TRBV-TRBJ usage was similar between naive CXCR3-negative and CXCR3-positive cells from the same donor, while memory cells showed distinct patterns. Comparably high repertoire diversity was found in both naive subsets, whereas much lower repertoire diversity was found in memory CD8+ T cells. Surface CD5, linked to self-reactivity in mice, was comparable between naive subsets; TCR interaction strength was therefore also inferred from TRB CDR3 physicochemical properties. CXCR3 expression partially decreased after cryopreservation, so most assays used freshly isolated PBMCs. TRB CDR3s from CXCR3-positive naive cells showed higher hydrophobicity (lower Kidera factor 4), lower energy, and higher strength and volume indices than CXCR3-negative naive cells.

For this clonotype: This receptor's antigen is unknown.

The CDR3, from cysteine to phenylalanine, totals 15 residues. DNA is not on record. The germline V gene provides CDR1 SQVTM and CDR2 ANQGSEA. The sequence joins TRBV29-1 to TRBJ2-1; TCRdb designates TRBD2, a call that cannot be tested without DNA. The sequenced material came from naive CXCR3- CD8+ T cells from blood. The cell subset or site label on this specimen signifies: CD45RO-CCR7+CD27+CD95- naive CD8+ T cells lacking CXCR3 (TNR3-). The receptor comes from a human donor in good health. Some clones in this sample may be carry-over from other donors' samples. Here the CDR3 is given as CSVEEYSGLGDEQFF.